This T cell receptor beta chain was documented in a study of cytomegalovirus exposure and HLA in healthy donors. Details on this clone: Its antigen is as yet unknown.

Use of 60 Vbeta and 13 Jbeta primers characterized the PCR. The repertoire was sequenced with immunoSEQ multiplex PCR; TCRdb's copy has only in-frame clones and lacks some. The repertoire holds some 160,000 clones, approximately 81% seen once, with around 2.5% in the top ten. The junction had 5 bases not matched to a gene; V was cut back by 4 bases and J by 2 bases. This CDR3 contains 15 residues. The V gene's germline CDR1 is SGDLS and CDR2 YYNGEE. Study conclusions and caveats: Later analysis reportedly placed an Asian-associated ancestry cluster below the roughly 700-donor mean in N-insertions.

The sample comprised PBMCs. The receptor was isolated from a man younger than 45 in good health and CMV-seropositive. The V and J genes are TRBV9 and TRBJ2-1; 8 bases fit TRBD1. The CDR3 DNA sequence: TGTGCCAGCAGCCCGACAGGGGCCACCTACAATGAGCAGTTCTTC. It is translated as CASSPTGATYNEQFF.